This T cell receptor (beta chain) was documented in a study of OX40 agonist ivuxolimab in advanced cancers. Study-wide background: Mean age around 64 years, range about 23 to 80; 82.7% male.

Study conclusions and caveats: Nonresponders, in some cases, also had low normalized T-cell clonal expansion. Within 6 weeks, CD4+ and CD8+ blood T cells expanded clonally at 0.1 to 3.0 mg/kg.

Regarding this clone: Its antigen remains unidentified.

The table came from immunoSEQ multiplex PCR; TCRdb's copy has only in-frame clones and leaves some out. This table holds roughly 52,000 clones, 80% to 90% found once. The germline V and J ends were trimmed by 0 bases and 0 bases, with 9 bases remaining between them. There are 16 residues in the CDR3. Per germline, CDR1 SGHAT and CDR2 FQNNGV. V is TRBV11-2 and J is TRBJ2-1; the D is unclear. The receptor was isolated from an adult with an advanced solid tumor such as melanoma, head and neck, liver or kidney cancer. This sample comprised CD4+ or CD8+ T cells sorted from blood, obtained in a trial of the OX40 agonist ivuxolimab. As DNA, the CDR3 is TGTGCCAGCAGCTTAGACTTAGCTGTCTCCTACAATGAGCAGTTCTTC. It codes for CASSLDLAVSYNEQFF.